This T cell receptor (beta chain) is from a study of blood T cell repertoires in COVID-19. Background on the study: PBMCs, B-cell-depleted T cells, or T cells provided the cDNA or gDNA that made up the material.

Germline V gene lookup returns CDR1 SQVTM and CDR2 ANQGSEA. The CDR3 has 14 residues. The V and J ends lost 6 bases and 7 bases, in that order; junction bases with no gene match: 10. Only in-frame clones appear in the TCRdb table, and some are missing; sequencing was by immunoSEQ multiplex PCR. The table records approximately 50,000 clones, about 76% of them present only once. This receptor was identified in a man aged 70-80 years with active or convalescent COVID-19. The V call is TRBV29-1, the J call TRBJ2-2, with 8 bases aligning to TRBD1. The sequencing input was peripheral blood. The CDR3 DNA follows: TGCAGCGTCCTGGACAGGGCCGTTTACGGGGAGCTGTTTTTT. The encoded protein is CSVLDRAVYGELFF.